The 23 T cell receptor beta chains below come from one sample, sequenced in a study of T-cell memory formation after mild COVID-19. MiXCR, applied by TCRdb to the 5' RACE reads, yields one record per CDR3 protein. The table has roughly 580,000 distinct CDR3 sequences, roughly 17% seen once. The sample was PBMCs or a T cell subset sorted from them (not recorded which). Every receptor here comes from an adult woman who had mild COVID-19 (a few samples of this study predate the infection). Cell type and time point are not known.

The table lists this clonotype with a few counts. The V and J genes are TRBV6-5 and TRBJ2-2; possible D gene TRBD2, 7 bases. CDR1 and CDR2 from the germline V gene are MNHEY and SVGAGI. Trimming shortened V by 2 bases and J by 7 bases, and 14 bases separated the two germline ends. The CDR3 contains 15 residues. DNA for the CDR3: TGTGCCAGCAGTTACGTAGGGGGGGGCGACGGGGAGCTGTTTTTT. Translated, it gives CASSYVGGGDGELFF.

The table lists this clonotype with a few counts. CDR3 residues: CASSWLAGGRNEQFF. In DNA, the CDR3 is TGCGCCAGCAGCTGGCTAGCGGGGGGGCGAAATGAGCAGTTCTTC. The chain links TRBV5-1 to TRBJ2-1; TRBD2 matches at 12 bases. The CDR3 covers 15 residues. With V trimmed by 3 bases and J by 7 bases, 5 bases remained unmatched. The germline CDR1 and CDR2 sequences are SGHRS and YFSETQ.

This chain links TRBV7-9 with TRBJ1-2; D remains ambiguous. Trimming removed 7 bases at V and 3 bases at J, with 12 bases between. The CDR3 is 13 amino acids. Germline loops: CDR1 SEHNR, CDR2 FQNEAQ (reference sequence). The CDR3 region has the DNA TGTGCCAGCATCCAGAGTATCGACTATGGCTACACCTTC. This translates into CASIQSIDYGYTF.

The chain joins TRBV20-1 to TRBJ1-5; D is ambiguous. Looked up from germline, CDR1 is DFQATT and CDR2 is SNEGSKA (reference sequence). CDR3 size: 15 residues. Trimming removed 0 bases from V and 4 bases from J, with 13 bases in between. CDR3 DNA sequence: TGCAGTGCTAGAGATGTCGGGGTAACGAATCAGCCCCAGCATTTT. Translation gives CSARDVGVTNQPQHF.

This clonotype has a handful of counts. J is TRBJ2-2 and V is TRBV5-1, with 11 nucleotides matching TRBD2. CDR1 and CDR2 (germline): SGHRS, YFSETQ. The CDR3 has 15 residues. V dropped 5 bases and J dropped 4; count of bases not matched to a gene: 4. The CDR3 spells CASRLLAGVTGELFF. The DNA for the CDR3 is TGCGCCAGCAGGCTACTAGCGGGAGTCACCGGGGAGCTGTTTTTT.

This clonotype was seen at least ten times. V is TRBV7-2 and J is TRBJ1-1; the D is unclear. CDR1 is SGHTA and CDR2 is FQGNSA in the germline V gene. The length of the CDR3 is 14 residues. The germline V and J ends were trimmed by 6 bases and 0 bases, with 11 bases remaining between them. The CDR3 loop reads CASRADLMNTEAFF. The CDR3 coding sequence is TGTGCCAGCAGGGCGGACCTCATGAACACTGAAGCTTTCTTT.

The chain uses TRBV6-5 and TRBJ1-1, with 7 bases matching TRBD1. The CDR3 length is 13 residues. Germline values: CDR1 MNHEY, CDR2 SVGAGI. After removal of 6 bases from V and 4 bases from J, the junction contained 5 bases not matched to a gene. CDR3 nucleotide sequence: TGTGCCAGCAGGAGACAGGGACTCACTGAAGCTTTCTTT. Residues: CASRRQGLTEAFF.

This clonotype has just a few counts. This chain connects TRBV7-3 to TRBJ2-1; weak D call: TRBD2 (5 bases). Germline V CDR1 and CDR2: SGHTA, FQGTGA. Between the trimmed V and J ends, which lost 2 bases and 6 bases, there was a span of 17 bases. This CDR3 is built from 16 residues. For the CDR3, the DNA is TGTGCCAGCAGCTTACGAAGGACTCCCTCCAGCAATGAGCAGTTCTTC. Its protein product is CASSLRRTPSSNEQFF.

This clonotype has at least ten counts. The chain uses TRBV29-1 and TRBJ2-5; D is undetermined. V was trimmed by 2 bases and J by 2 bases, leaving 6 bases between them. The CDR3 runs to 12 residues. The germline V gene encodes CDR1 SQVTM and CDR2 ANQGSEA. CDR3 region: CSVEHLQETQYF. The CDR3 region has the DNA TGCAGCGTTGAACATCTACAAGAGACCCAGTACTTC.

In its sample, this clonotype was seen a few times. This chain links TRBV6-2 or TRBV6-3 with TRBJ1-5, with D tentatively TRBD1 (6 bases). The ends were cut back, 6 bases at V and 3 bases at J, with 12 bases in the middle. The V gene's germline CDR1 is MNHEY and CDR2 SVGEGT. The CDR3 covers 14 residues. In nucleotides, the CDR3 is TGTGCCAGCAGCCGTCAGGGGTTCAATCAGCCCCAGCATTTT. Its protein product is CASSRQGFNQPQHF.

The J gene is TRBJ2-5, the V gene TRBV5-4; tentative D call: TRBD1 (6 bases). The germline V and J ends were trimmed by 0 bases and 3 bases, with 12 bases remaining between them. Germline CDR1 is SGHNT and CDR2 is YYREEE (reference sequence). This CDR3 comprises 15 residues. The chain's CDR3 is CASSLGLGAEETQYF. The CDR3 nucleotides read TGTGCCAGCAGCTTGGGTCTGGGGGCTGAAGAGACCCAGTACTTC.

The chain is built from TRBV20-1 and TRBJ2-3; 7 bases agree with TRBD2. CDR1 and CDR2 from the germline V gene are DFQATT and SNEGSKA (reference sequence). The CDR3 loop spans 14 amino acids. V trimming: 5 bases; J trimming: 2 bases; junction bases outside the gene matches: 7. CDR3 coding DNA: TGCAGTGCTCGCGGGCGGGAGCTCACAGATACGCAGTATTTT. It yields the protein CSARGRELTDTQYF.

In its sample, this clonotype was seen many times. The V gene is TRBV5-1, the J gene TRBJ2-5, with no clear D. CDR3 length: 15 amino acids. Per the germline V gene, CDR1 is SGHRS and CDR2 is YFSETQ. Trimming removed 0 bases at V and 2 bases at J, with 11 bases between. The CDR3: CASSLVAGIQETQYF. The CDR3 DNA is TGCGCCAGCAGCTTGGTGGCCGGCATTCAAGAGACCCAGTACTTC.

V gene TRBV12-3 or TRBV12-4 combines with J gene TRBJ2-7; D gene ambiguous. Trimming shortened V by 5 bases and J by 0 bases, and 14 bases separated the two germline ends. This CDR3 is built from 15 residues. The CDR3 reads CASSGPGSASYEQYF. DNA of the CDR3: TGTGCCAGCAGTGGCCCTGGATCCGCCTCCTACGAGCAGTACTTC.

V usage is TRBV7-2 and J usage is TRBJ1-1; 7 nucleotides line up with TRBD1. CDR3 length: 14 residues. The germline V gene has CDR1 SGHTA and CDR2 FQGNSA. Trimming took 5 bases from V and 1 from J; bases not matched to a gene: 4. The CDR3 DNA is TGTGCCAGCAGCCCGGGACAGTGGAACACTGAAGCTTTCTTT. Amino acid sequence: CASSPGQWNTEAFF.

In nucleotides, the CDR3 is TGTGCCAGCAGCTCCCGAGGGGTCGCCCCAACAGATACGCAGTATTTT. Amino acid sequence: CASSSRGVAPTDTQYF. The V call is TRBV5-4, the J call TRBJ2-3; D possibly uses TRBD1 or TRBD2 (5 bases each). Germline V gene lookup returns CDR1 SGHNT and CDR2 YYREEE (reference sequence). This CDR3 has 16 amino acids. The ends were cut back, 3 bases at V and 3 bases at J, with 17 bases in the middle. The whole variable domain, remainder taken from reference TRBV5-4 and TRBJ2-3, is ETGVTQSPTHLIKTRGQQVTLRCSSQSGHNTVSWYQQALGQGPQFIFQYYREEENGRGNFPPRFSGLQFPNYSSELNVNALELDDSALYLCASSSRGVAPTDTQYFGPGTRLTVL.

The V gene is TRBV27, the J gene TRBJ2-5; weak D call: TRBD2 (5 bases). This CDR3 has 16 residues. Trimming pared 2 bases from V and 5 bases from J, leaving 18 bases between. Germline V gene sequence: CDR1 MNHEY, CDR2 SMNVEV (reference sequence). Written as DNA, the CDR3 is TGTGCCAGCAGTTTAACGTATCGGGGAGCCAGGGAGACCCAGTACTTC. This codes for CASSLTYRGARETQYF.

The sample holds a few counts of this clonotype. The chain is built from TRBV7-8 and TRBJ2-7; 13 bases map to TRBD2. The ends lost 0 bases at V and 4 bases at J; junction bases unmatched: 0. From germline, CDR1 is SGHVS and CDR2 FQNEAQ. CDR3 length: 15 residues. CDR3 bases: TGTGCCAGCAGCTTAGCGACTAGCGGGAGGTACGAGCAGTACTTC. Encoded protein: CASSLATSGRYEQYF.

This rearrangement joins TRBV7-2 to TRBJ2-4; possibly TRBD2 for D (6 bases). V lost 2 bases and J lost 8, with 22 bases in between. In germline, CDR1 is SGHTA, CDR2 FQGNSA. The CDR3 is 17 amino acids. The chain's CDR3 is CASSLNGGAATEDIQYF. CDR3 DNA: TGTGCCAGCAGCTTAAACGGGGGTGCGGCCACCGAGGACATTCAGTACTTC.

This clonotype was found many times. The chain links TRBV7-9 to TRBJ2-1; 11 nucleotides match TRBD2. CDR3 length: 15 amino acids. Germline V gene sequence: CDR1 SEHNR, CDR2 FQNEAQ (reference sequence). Losses at the gene ends were 3 bases for V and 3 bases for J; bases not matched to a gene: 1. CDR3 coding DNA: TGTGCCAGCAGCTTGACTAGCGGGGACTACAATGAGCAGTTCTTC. This gives the protein CASSLTSGDYNEQFF.

The chain has TRBV5-1 and TRBJ2-3; D is unresolved. The CDR3 loop spans 13 amino acids. Trimming cost V 4 bases and J 6 bases, with 12 bases left between them. Per the germline V gene, CDR1 is SGHRS and CDR2 is YFSETQ. The CDR3 sequence: CASSPDGRDTQYF. DNA of the CDR3: TGCGCCAGCAGCCCGGACGGGCGGGATACGCAGTATTTT.

As concerns this clonotype: One end of the junction is discordant with germline, which a read error may explain. The CDR3 nucleotides read TGTGCCAGCAGGCCGGGACAGGGAACCTACGAGCGGTACTTC. The encoded protein is CASRPGQGTYERYF. V and J are TRBV6-1 and TRBJ2-7, with 9 positions matching TRBD1. Germline V gene sequence: CDR1 MNHNS, CDR2 SASEGT. This CDR3 region has 14 residues.

The chain joins TRBV5-1 to TRBJ2-7; D possibly uses TRBD1 or TRBD2 (5 bases each). CDR3 length: 15 amino acids. Trimming shortened V by 2 bases and J by 3 bases, and 15 bases separated the two germline ends. From germline, CDR1 is SGHRS and CDR2 YFSETQ. CDR3 nucleotides: TGCGCCAGCAGCTTCGGGACGACAGACTTCTACGAGCAGTACTTC. It is translated as CASSFGTTDFYEQYF.